Listed below are T cell receptor beta chains from one sample, sequenced in a study of cytomegalovirus exposure and HLA in healthy donors. Produced via immunoSEQ multiplex PCR; TCRdb's table is partial and in-frame only. The sample holds 100,000 to 150,000 clones, roughly 80% seen once. The source material was PBMCs. The receptors come from a woman between 35 and 50 years old in good health and CMV-seronegative. Both conserved end residues are part of each CDR3. Each record gives: clone size, D gene, V gene, J gene, CDR3 protein. A D gene is named only where the DNA matches it firmly. Expanded clones get a size class; other rows say once, few or many, or leave the size out.

clone_size: few; d_call: -; v_call: TRBV29-1; j_call: TRBJ2-1; cdr3_aa: CSVVGGGYTSGQFF
clone_size: once; d_call: -; v_call: TRBV5-4; j_call: TRBJ2-1; cdr3_aa: CASSPTPSYNEQFF
clone_size: once; d_call: -; v_call: TRBV5-4; j_call: TRBJ2-1; cdr3_aa: CASSLVRVTAGEQFF
clone_size: -; d_call: TRBD1; v_call: TRBV6-5; j_call: TRBJ2-7; cdr3_aa: CASQRGRFYEQYF
clone_size: -; d_call: -; v_call: TRBV5-1; j_call: TRBJ2-5; cdr3_aa: CASTVGSTQETQYF
clone_size: -; d_call: -; v_call: TRBV6-6; j_call: TRBJ2-7; cdr3_aa: CASSSLTGTYEQYF
clone_size: -; d_call: TRBD1; v_call: TRBV5-3; j_call: TRBJ2-7; cdr3_aa: CARSLIRDRDYEQYF
clone_size: -; d_call: -; v_call: TRBV7-3; j_call: TRBJ2-1; cdr3_aa: CASSLIPWRDYNEQFF
clone_size: few; d_call: -; v_call: TRBV6-4; j_call: TRBJ2-6; cdr3_aa: CASSDSSVGANVLTF
clone_size: few; d_call: TRBD2; v_call: TRBV7-9; j_call: TRBJ2-2; cdr3_aa: CASSLGLAGPNTGELFF
clone_size: -; d_call: TRBD2; v_call: TRBV5-1; j_call: TRBJ2-1; cdr3_aa: CASSPGGTSGINEQFF
clone_size: -; d_call: TRBD1; v_call: TRBV7-9; j_call: TRBJ2-1; cdr3_aa: CASSSRTGADEQFF
clone_size: once; d_call: TRBD2; v_call: TRBV19; j_call: TRBJ2-1; cdr3_aa: CATSPGAGTSGASYNEQFF
clone_size: -; d_call: TRBD2; v_call: TRBV5-4; j_call: TRBJ2-3; cdr3_aa: CASSSLSGPGGTDTQYF
clone_size: -; d_call: -; v_call: TRBV6-6; j_call: TRBJ1-1; cdr3_aa: CASSYLDRSGVEAFF
clone_size: few; d_call: TRBD1; v_call: TRBV7-2; j_call: TRBJ1-2; cdr3_aa: CASSSGQGARYGYTF
clone_size: few; d_call: -; v_call: TRBV7-3; j_call: TRBJ2-6; cdr3_aa: CASSISSGANVLTF
clone_size: -; d_call: -; v_call: TRBV28; j_call: TRBJ2-7; cdr3_aa: CASRVGGEQYF
clone_size: -; d_call: -; v_call: TRBV9; j_call: TRBJ2-3; cdr3_aa: CASSVSGDTQYF
clone_size: -; d_call: TRBD2; v_call: TRBV11-3; j_call: TRBJ2-2; cdr3_aa: CASSLDGTSATGELFF
clone_size: few; d_call: TRBD2; v_call: TRBV5-6; j_call: TRBJ2-1; cdr3_aa: CASSLEGLAGDGDNEQFF
clone_size: -; d_call: TRBD2; v_call: TRBV7-9; j_call: TRBJ2-5; cdr3_aa: CASSESGRHETQYF
clone_size: -; d_call: -; v_call: TRBV15; j_call: TRBJ1-1; cdr3_aa: CATSRDRAAMNTEAFF
clone_size: -; d_call: -; v_call: TRBV28; j_call: TRBJ2-7; cdr3_aa: CASSLKKTGQYF
clone_size: -; d_call: -; v_call: TRBV6-5; j_call: TRBJ1-1; cdr3_aa: CASSYREGSEAFF
clone_size: -; d_call: TRBD2; v_call: TRBV10-3; j_call: TRBJ2-1; cdr3_aa: CASLGVRTSGSYNEQFF
clone_size: once; d_call: TRBD1; v_call: TRBV10-3; j_call: TRBJ2-7; cdr3_aa: CAIMGQGDEQYF
clone_size: -; d_call: TRBD1; v_call: TRBV19; j_call: TRBJ1-4; cdr3_aa: CASRRQGGPPSEKLFF
clone_size: -; d_call: TRBD2; v_call: TRBV5-4; j_call: TRBJ2-5; cdr3_aa: CASSLRLAGEGTQYF
clone_size: -; d_call: TRBD2; v_call: TRBV19; j_call: TRBJ2-1; cdr3_aa: CASSILLASGSYEQFF
clone_size: once; d_call: TRBD1; v_call: TRBV27; j_call: TRBJ1-2; cdr3_aa: CASLGLDRGNYGYTF
clone_size: -; d_call: TRBD1; v_call: TRBV18; j_call: TRBJ2-7; cdr3_aa: CASSDRASYEQYF
clone_size: -; d_call: -; v_call: TRBV9; j_call: TRBJ1-2; cdr3_aa: CASSDLNSLGGYTF
clone_size: -; d_call: -; v_call: TRBV4-1; j_call: TRBJ2-7; cdr3_aa: CASSQEHGRGSEQYF
clone_size: few; d_call: TRBD2; v_call: TRBV5-1; j_call: TRBJ2-3; cdr3_aa: CASSLGDYFSTDTQYF
clone_size: -; d_call: -; v_call: TRBV4-2; j_call: TRBJ2-7; cdr3_aa: CASSQDRYYEQYF
clone_size: -; d_call: -; v_call: TRBV4-1; j_call: TRBJ1-1; cdr3_aa: CASSQVSYRADTEAFF
clone_size: -; d_call: -; v_call: TRBV10-3; j_call: TRBJ2-7; cdr3_aa: CAISEQGTYEQYF
clone_size: -; d_call: -; v_call: TRBV7-9; j_call: TRBJ2-7; cdr3_aa: CSSSSNLGDSKMWQYF
clone_size: -; d_call: -; v_call: TRBV11-2; j_call: TRBJ1-3; cdr3_aa: CASTGSPTGNTIYF
clone_size: -; d_call: TRBD2; v_call: TRBV28; j_call: TRBJ2-5; cdr3_aa: CASSERASGGTQYF
clone_size: -; d_call: TRBD1; v_call: TRBV18; j_call: TRBJ2-7; cdr3_aa: CASSRTGGAFREQYF
clone_size: -; d_call: -; v_call: TRBV7-9; j_call: TRBJ1-1; cdr3_aa: CASSRGAEAFF
clone_size: -; d_call: -; v_call: TRBV6-6; j_call: TRBJ1-1; cdr3_aa: CASSYDTPEAFF
clone_size: -; d_call: TRBD2; v_call: TRBV18; j_call: TRBJ2-7; cdr3_aa: CASSPQGAGGGYEQYF
clone_size: -; d_call: -; v_call: TRBV11-2; j_call: TRBJ2-5; cdr3_aa: CASSRGAEETQYF
clone_size: -; d_call: -; v_call: TRBV5-1; j_call: TRBJ1-1; cdr3_aa: CASSLPGLSEAFF
clone_size: few; d_call: TRBD1; v_call: TRBV27; j_call: TRBJ1-5; cdr3_aa: CATATGTGAPRPQHF
clone_size: -; d_call: TRBD1; v_call: TRBV7-2; j_call: TRBJ2-2; cdr3_aa: CASSLGQGHTGELFF
clone_size: -; d_call: -; v_call: TRBV10-1; j_call: TRBJ2-1; cdr3_aa: CASSENSAGDNEQFF
clone_size: -; d_call: -; v_call: TRBV21-1; j_call: TRBJ1-1; cdr3_aa: CASSKDRGQGGTEAFF
clone_size: few; d_call: -; v_call: TRBV19; j_call: TRBJ2-3; cdr3_aa: CASSNRPAGDTQYF
clone_size: -; d_call: -; v_call: TRBV7-9; j_call: TRBJ2-1; cdr3_aa: CASSLITGNEQFF
clone_size: once; d_call: TRBD1; v_call: TRBV5-8; j_call: TRBJ2-1; cdr3_aa: CASNGRGQGNNEQFF